A selection of T cell receptor beta chains follows, all from one sample in a study of blood T cells in healthy people across ages. MiXCR, run by TCRdb on the 5' RACE reads, gives a single entry per CDR3 protein. Here the sample spans around 1.5 million distinct CDR3 sequences, roughly a third being singletons. The sample comprised blood. All receptors come from a woman aged 30 to 39 in good health. The conserved cysteine and the conserved F or W are not part of the CDR3 here. The order of the fields is J gene, V gene, CDR3 protein.

TRBJ2-1	TRBV24-1	ATSDRLRCGRCHNEQF
TRBJ1-4	TRBV15	ATSTRGGTEEKLF
TRBJ2-1	TRBV20-1	SARDRRGSLEQF
TRBJ2-7	TRBV5-5	ASSDGQKFLFARCEQY
TRBJ1-2	TRBV6-2/TRBV6-3	ASTPGRDRVYGYT
TRBJ2-1	TRBV11-2	ASSLEDGGGEVVNEQF
TRBJ1-4	TRBV12-3/TRBV12-4	ASSLARGEKLF
TRBJ1-6	TRBV2	ASSSDAGGNSPLH
-	TRBV27	ASSPVLGYEQY
TRBJ1-4	TRBV4-2	ASSQPAGTGVEKLF
TRBJ1-6	TRBV5-6	ASLTGSYNSPLH
TRBJ2-3	TRBV3-1	ASSLAAVLSTDTQY
TRBJ2-3	TRBV20-1	SASDVGDTQY
TRBJ2-3	TRBV29-1	SVVGVAGGYFGSTDTQY
TRBJ2-3	TRBV20-1	SAPPESGNRRTQY
TRBJ2-1	TRBV27	ASSLAHAYNEQF
TRBJ1-1	TRBV9	ASSVSVANTEAF
TRBJ2-7	TRBV7-6	ASSSRTHTYEQY
TRBJ1-1	TRBV20-1	SAHQGSTEAF
TRBJ2-1	TRBV29-1	SVEDLGTDYNEQF
TRBJ2-1	TRBV2	ASGEGRHQKGQF
TRBJ2-7	TRBV28	ASSIGAAEYEQY
TRBJ2-4	TRBV6-5	ASSYSKQTRGQY
TRBJ2-3	TRBV27	ASSLNGLDTDTQY
TRBJ2-7	TRBV7-2	ASSLVPPGLGYEQY
TRBJ2-1	TRBV7-9	ASSPGRLSYNEQF
TRBJ1-2	TRBV5-1	ASATGDNYGYT
TRBJ2-1	TRBV5-1	ASSFTGTSGSYNEQF